The clone carrying this T cell receptor beta chain was observed once. Only in-frame clones appear in the TCRdb table, and some are missing; sequencing was by immunoSEQ multiplex PCR. The sample lists fewer than 85,000 clones, 87% occurring once. This specimen belongs to a study of OX40 agonist ivuxolimab in advanced cancers. Germline CDR1 reads SGHAT; CDR2 reads FQDESV (reference sequence). Deletions cut 3 bases from V and 2 bases from J, with 7 bases between. This CDR3 comprises 13 residues. The chain carries TRBV11-1 and TRBJ2-5, with D unclear. The sequence was collected from an adult with an advanced solid tumor such as melanoma, head and neck, liver or kidney cancer. The input for sequencing was CD4+ or CD8+ T cells sorted from blood, taken in a trial of the OX40 agonist ivuxolimab. CDR3 residues: CASSFNLQETQYF. In DNA, the CDR3 is TGTGCCAGCAGCTTCAATCTGCAAGAGACCCAGTACTTC.